A single T cell receptor beta chain is shown here with its context. Germline CDR1 is LNHDA and CDR2 is SQIVND (reference sequence). The CDR3 covers 15 residues. V lost 3 bases and J lost 4, with 14 bases in between. This sample was taken from a study of cytomegalovirus exposure and HLA in healthy donors. The PCR employed 60 Vbeta primers together with 13 Jbeta primers. Using immunoSEQ multiplex PCR, the repertoire was profiled, and TCRdb retains in-frame clones only, with some absent. The sample holds approximately 120,000 clones, around 73% seen once. This chain uses TRBV19 with TRBJ2-3; a weak D match, TRBD1 (6 bases). The sequencing sample was made of PBMCs. The sequence was collected from a man aged 40-49 years in good health and CMV-seronegative. The CDR3: CASSIRDNTADTQYF. The CDR3 DNA reads TGTGCCAGTAGTATCCGGGACAATACGGCAGATACGCAGTATTTT.